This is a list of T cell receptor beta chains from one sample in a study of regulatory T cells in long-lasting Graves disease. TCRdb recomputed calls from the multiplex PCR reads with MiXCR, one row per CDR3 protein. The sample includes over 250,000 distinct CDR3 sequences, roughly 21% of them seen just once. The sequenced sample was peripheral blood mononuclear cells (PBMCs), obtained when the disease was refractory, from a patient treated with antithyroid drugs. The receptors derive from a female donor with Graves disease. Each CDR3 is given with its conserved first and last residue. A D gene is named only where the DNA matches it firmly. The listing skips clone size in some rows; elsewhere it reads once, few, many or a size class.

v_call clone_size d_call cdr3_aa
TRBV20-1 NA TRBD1 CSARDPGTGEYQPQHF
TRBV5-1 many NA CASSLMARGRSMNTEAFF
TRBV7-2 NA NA CASSLEGGSSYEQYF
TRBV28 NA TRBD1 CASQTGAMNTEAFF
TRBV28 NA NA CASSLSAPTDTQYF
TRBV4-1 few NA CASSLPGQGYEKLFF
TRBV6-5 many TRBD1 CASSYDRVGEAFF
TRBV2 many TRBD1 CASSSPWTGGLTETQYF
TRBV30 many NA CAWSRDGRWDYGYTF
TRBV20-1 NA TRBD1 CSALPGQGYGYTF
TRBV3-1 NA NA CASSQTTGPPYYNEKLFF
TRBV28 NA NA CASSPQGVSTDTQYF
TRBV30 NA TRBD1 CAWSDTGAGEQYF
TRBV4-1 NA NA CASSHPGVNTEAFF
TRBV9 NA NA CASSVRQSQETQYF
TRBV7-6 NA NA CASSFDITGELFF
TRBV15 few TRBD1 CATSTWDREAFF
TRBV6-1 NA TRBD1 CASSADRGNQPQHF
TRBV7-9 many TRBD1 CASSLGGQGYEQYF
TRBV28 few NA CASSYGTGANVLTF
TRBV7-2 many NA CASSLNKRHEMYLSNEKLFF
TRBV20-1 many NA CSALFTGMDTEAFF
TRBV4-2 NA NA CASSQDQSLRYGYTF
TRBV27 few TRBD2 CASSIRTSGATGELFF
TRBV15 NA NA CATSRLGTTYQETQYF
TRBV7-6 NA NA CASSTTGSSLEQYF
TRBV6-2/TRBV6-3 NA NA CASGTLQGSNEQFF
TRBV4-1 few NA CASSPMGTSNQPQHF
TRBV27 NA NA CASSSGTPLYYGRYF
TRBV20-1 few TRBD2 CSARPSGLYEQYF
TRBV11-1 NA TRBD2 CASSAGYSGRKYF
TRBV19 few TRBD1 CASSMGQGNQPQHF
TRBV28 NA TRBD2 CASSLRTSAGELFF
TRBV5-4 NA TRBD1 CASSRTGGVAGANVLTF
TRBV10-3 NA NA CAIGTGTEAFF
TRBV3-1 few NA CASSQVASGNTIYF
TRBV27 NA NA CASSLGDLGTEAFF
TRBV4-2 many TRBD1 CASSQGGQGDYGYTF
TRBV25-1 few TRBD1 CASSEYGDRGTEYF
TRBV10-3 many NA CATNGEFNYGYTF
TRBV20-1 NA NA CSARDRGASYEQYF
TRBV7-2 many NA CASSLDRRNIQYF
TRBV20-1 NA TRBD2 CSASGLAGATDTQYF
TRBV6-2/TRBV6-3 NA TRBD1 CASRGDRKNIQYF
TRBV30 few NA CAWSVDTGELLF
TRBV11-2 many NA CASSLVPVGYEQYF
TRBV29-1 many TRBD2 CSVVGGTTQQYF
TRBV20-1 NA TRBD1 CSAERDSDEQYF
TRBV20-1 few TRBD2 CSARGGLAGVMGETQYF
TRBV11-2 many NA CASSFTGGRDSPLHF
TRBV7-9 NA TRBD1 CASSPGTGGRDEQFF
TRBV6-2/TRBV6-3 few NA CASSYEDISYEQYF